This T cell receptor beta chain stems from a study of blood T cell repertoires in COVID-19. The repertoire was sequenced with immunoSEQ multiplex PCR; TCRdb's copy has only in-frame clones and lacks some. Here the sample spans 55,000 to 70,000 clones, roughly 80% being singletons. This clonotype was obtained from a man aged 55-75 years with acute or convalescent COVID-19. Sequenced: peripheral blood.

The chain's CDR3 is CASSLGGAYTQPQHF. CDR3 sequence (DNA): TGTGCCAGCAGCTTGGGGGGGGCCTACACTCAGCCCCAGCATTTT. The chain employs TRBV7-9 and TRBJ1-5; perhaps TRBD1 as D (6 bases). CDR1 is SEHNR, CDR2 FQNEAQ, per germline (reference sequence). Trimming took 3 bases from V and 6 from J, leaving 15 bases between them. The CDR3 is 15 residues long.